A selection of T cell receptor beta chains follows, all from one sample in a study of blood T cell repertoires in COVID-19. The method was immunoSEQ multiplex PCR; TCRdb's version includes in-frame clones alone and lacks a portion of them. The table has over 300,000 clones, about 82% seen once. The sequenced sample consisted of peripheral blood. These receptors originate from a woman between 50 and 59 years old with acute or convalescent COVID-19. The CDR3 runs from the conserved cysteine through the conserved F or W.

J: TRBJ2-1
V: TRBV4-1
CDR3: CASSQTSGNYNEQFF

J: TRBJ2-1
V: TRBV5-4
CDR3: CASSFRATYNEQFF

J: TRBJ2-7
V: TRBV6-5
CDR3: CASNPGTRGYEQYF

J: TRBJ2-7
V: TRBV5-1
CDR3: CASSSRLSYEQYF

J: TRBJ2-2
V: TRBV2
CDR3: CATTLSGKDTGELFF

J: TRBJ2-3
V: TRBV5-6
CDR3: CASLAGGSTDTQYF

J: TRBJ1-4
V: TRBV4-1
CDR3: CASSQAFGSAYNEKLFF

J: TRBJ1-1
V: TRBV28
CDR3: CASSWDRGTEAFF

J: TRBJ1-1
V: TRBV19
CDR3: CASGVGGTEAFF

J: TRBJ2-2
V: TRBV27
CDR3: CASSFLGLAGMVGELFF

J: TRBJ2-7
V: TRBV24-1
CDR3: CATSQGIVQYF

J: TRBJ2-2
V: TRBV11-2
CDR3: CASSLVLAVWAFTGELFF

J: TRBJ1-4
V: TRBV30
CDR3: CACGGMGAGEKLFF

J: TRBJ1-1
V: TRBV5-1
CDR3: CASSLSGDTEAFF

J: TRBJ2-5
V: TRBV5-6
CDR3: CASSFIPGGYQETQYF

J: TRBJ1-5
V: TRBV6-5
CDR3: CASSRTGLGNQPQHF

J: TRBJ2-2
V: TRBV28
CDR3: CASSRPASGIFQNTGELFF

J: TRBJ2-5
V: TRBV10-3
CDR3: CAISESRGETQYF

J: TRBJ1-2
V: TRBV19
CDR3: CASSIGGQGSGYTF

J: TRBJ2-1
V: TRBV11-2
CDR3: CASSLARIGGGDEQFF

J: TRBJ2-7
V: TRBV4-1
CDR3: CASSQGQGASYEQYF

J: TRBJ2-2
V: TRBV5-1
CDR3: CASSLDRDTGELFF

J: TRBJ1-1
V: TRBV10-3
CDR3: CAIGRVNTEAFF

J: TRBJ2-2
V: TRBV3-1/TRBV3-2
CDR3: CASSQPHPGAGTNTGELFF

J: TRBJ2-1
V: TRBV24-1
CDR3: CATSDGDRAFYNEQFF

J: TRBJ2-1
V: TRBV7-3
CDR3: CASSLRGSRDEQFF

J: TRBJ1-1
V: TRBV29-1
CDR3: CSVTAGNTEAFF

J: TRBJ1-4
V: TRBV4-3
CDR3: CASSQEFGTGTPTNEKLFF

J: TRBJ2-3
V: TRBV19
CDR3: CASSRGLAGGDTQYF

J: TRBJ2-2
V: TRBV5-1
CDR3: CASSLVRSRGNTGELFF

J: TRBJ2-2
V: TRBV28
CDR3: CASSSEALAANTGELFF

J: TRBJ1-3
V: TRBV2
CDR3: CASSEARTPSSGNTIYF

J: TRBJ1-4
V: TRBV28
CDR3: CASRSTGDLFF

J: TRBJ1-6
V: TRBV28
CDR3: CASSQIDRAINSPLHF

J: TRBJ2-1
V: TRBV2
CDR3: CASNPVTSYDEQFF

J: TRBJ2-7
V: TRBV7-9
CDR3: CASSSDRVYEQYF

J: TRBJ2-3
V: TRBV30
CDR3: CAWSVVTRITDTQYF

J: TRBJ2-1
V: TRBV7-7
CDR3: CASSSGLAGSYNEQFF

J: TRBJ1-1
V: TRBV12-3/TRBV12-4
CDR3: CASSFVEGQWAFF

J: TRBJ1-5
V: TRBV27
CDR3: CASRMGADQPQHF

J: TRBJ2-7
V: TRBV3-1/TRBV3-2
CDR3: CASSQDLGSAGYF

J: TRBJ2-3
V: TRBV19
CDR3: CASSHTAGAGDTQYF

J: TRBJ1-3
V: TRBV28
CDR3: CASGPGIGLGQVGNTIYF

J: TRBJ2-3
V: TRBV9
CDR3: CASSVRRASTDTQYF

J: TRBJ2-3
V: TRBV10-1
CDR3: CASSTDALERATDTQYF

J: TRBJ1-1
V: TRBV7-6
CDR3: CASSSNMNTEAFF

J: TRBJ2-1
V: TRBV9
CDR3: CASSVGYLAGLYNEQFF

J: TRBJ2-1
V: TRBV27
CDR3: CASSNAGGDEQFF

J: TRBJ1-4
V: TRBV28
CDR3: CASSFGTGGEKLFF

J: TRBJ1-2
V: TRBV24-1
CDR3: CATSEPGRDYTF

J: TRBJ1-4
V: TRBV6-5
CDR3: CASSYSGTGGHEKLFF

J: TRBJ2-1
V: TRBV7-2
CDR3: CASSLVASPTYNEQFF

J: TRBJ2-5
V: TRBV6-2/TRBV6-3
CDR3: CASSYFISPSAFQETQYF

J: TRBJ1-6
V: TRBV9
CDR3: CASSANNSPLHF

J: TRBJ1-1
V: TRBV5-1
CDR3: CASSMTGGGTEAFF

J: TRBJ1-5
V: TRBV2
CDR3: CASSPGQISNQPQHF

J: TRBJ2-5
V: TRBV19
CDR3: CATTDRGRTQETQYF

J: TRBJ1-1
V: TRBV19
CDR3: CASRVTGSAFF